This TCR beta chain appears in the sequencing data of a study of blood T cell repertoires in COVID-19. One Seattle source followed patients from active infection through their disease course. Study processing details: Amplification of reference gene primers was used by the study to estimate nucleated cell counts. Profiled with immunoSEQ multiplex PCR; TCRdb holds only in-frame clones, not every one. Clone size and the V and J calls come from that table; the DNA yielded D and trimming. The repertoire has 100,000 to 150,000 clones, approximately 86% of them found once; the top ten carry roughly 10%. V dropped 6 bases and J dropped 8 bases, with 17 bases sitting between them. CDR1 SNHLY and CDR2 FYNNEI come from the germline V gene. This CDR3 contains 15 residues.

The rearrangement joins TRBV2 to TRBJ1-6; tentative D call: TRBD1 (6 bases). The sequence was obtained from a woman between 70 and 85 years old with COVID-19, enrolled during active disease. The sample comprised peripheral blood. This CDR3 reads CASRWTELDYSPLHF. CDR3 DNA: TGTGCCAGCAGATGGACAGAACTAGACTATTCACCCCTCCACTTT.